This T cell receptor beta chain comes out of a study of blood T cell repertoires in COVID-19. Study summary: COVID-19 samples from acute and convalescent phases originated in the United States, Italy and Spain. The cDNA or gDNA used as material had been derived from T cells, B-cell-depleted T cells, or PBMCs.

CDR1 SEHNR and CDR2 FQNEAQ come from the germline V gene (reference sequence). The ends lost 1 base at V and 3 bases at J; junction bases unmatched: 8. This CDR3 spans 16 amino acids. Original methodology: By means of reference gene primer amplification, nucleated cell counts were estimated. Repertoires were generated with immunoSEQ multiplex PCR, while TCRdb's copy carries only in-frame clones and drops some. That table furnishes V, J and clone size, whereas the DNA furnished D and trimming. The profile covers around 440,000 clones, with approximately 90% appearing a single time and around 12% taken by the ten largest.

The material sequenced was peripheral blood. The TCR originated in a woman between 50 and 59 years old with COVID-19, enrolled during active disease. The gene calls are TRBV7-9 and TRBJ1-1, with 7 bases aligning to TRBD1. Here the CDR3 DNA reads TGTGCCAGCAGCTTAGAAGGAAGCAGGGGGTACACTGAAGCTTTCTTT. Protein product: CASSLEGSRGYTEAFF.